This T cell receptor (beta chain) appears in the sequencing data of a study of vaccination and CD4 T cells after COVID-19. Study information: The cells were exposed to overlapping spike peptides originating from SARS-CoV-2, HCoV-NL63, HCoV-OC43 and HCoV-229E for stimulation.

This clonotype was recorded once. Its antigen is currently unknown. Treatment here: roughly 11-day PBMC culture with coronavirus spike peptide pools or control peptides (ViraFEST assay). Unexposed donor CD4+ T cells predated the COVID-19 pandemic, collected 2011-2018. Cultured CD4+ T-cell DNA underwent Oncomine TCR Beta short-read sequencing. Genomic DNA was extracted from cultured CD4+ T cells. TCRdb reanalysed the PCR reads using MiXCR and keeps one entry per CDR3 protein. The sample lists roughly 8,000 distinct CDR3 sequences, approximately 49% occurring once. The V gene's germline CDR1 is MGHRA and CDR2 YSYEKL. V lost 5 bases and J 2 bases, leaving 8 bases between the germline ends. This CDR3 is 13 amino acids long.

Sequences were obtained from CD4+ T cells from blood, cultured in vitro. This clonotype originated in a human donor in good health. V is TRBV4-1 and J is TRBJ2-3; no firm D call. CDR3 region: CASSWQATDTQYF. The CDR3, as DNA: TGCGCCAGCAGCTGGCAGGCCACAGATACGCAGTATTTT.